Listed below are T cell receptor beta chains from one sample, sequenced in a study of beta chain features in type 1 diabetes. Some clones are missing from TCRdb's copy, which holds only in-frame ones; the method was immunoSEQ multiplex PCR. The table lists around 97,000 clones, over 25% of them singletons. Sample: central memory CD4+ T cells from blood. These receptors were collected from a woman younger than 30 with type 1 diabetes. CDR3s include the opening cysteine and the closing phenylalanine or tryptophan. The D gene is left open where the match is weak. Clone size is given for some rows only: seen once, a few or many times, or a class if the clone is expanded.

d_call,clone_size,j_call,v_call,cdr3_nt,cdr3_aa
TRBD2,NA,TRBJ2-1,TRBV27,TGTGCCAGCAGTTTGAGGGCGGGAGGTACCACTTACAATGAGCAGTTCTTC,CASSLRAGGTTYNEQFF
TRBD1,NA,TRBJ1-1,TRBV4-2,TGTGCCAGCAGCCAAGACAGTTGGACAGGGGGAACTGAAGCTTTCTTT,CASSQDSWTGGTEAFF
TRBD2,NA,TRBJ2-1,TRBV11-1,TGTGCCAGCAGCTCCCGACTAGCGGGAGTGGCCAATGAGCAGTTCTTC,CASSSRLAGVANEQFF
NA,NA,TRBJ2-2,TRBV7-2,TGTGCCAGCAGCCAGGGGCCGTCAAGCTACGGGGAGCTGTTTTTT,CASSQGPSSYGELFF
TRBD1,few,TRBJ1-1,TRBV6-5,TGTGCCAGCAGACACGACAGGGGAGTGGGTGAAGCTTTCTTT,CASRHDRGVGEAFF
TRBD1,NA,TRBJ1-4,TRBV5-4,TGTGCCAGCAGCCGACAAGGACAGGGTGAAAAACTGTTTTTT,CASSRQGQGEKLFF
TRBD1,NA,TRBJ1-5,TRBV5-6,TGTGCCAGCAGCCGAAGACAGGGGGCTCAGCCCCAGCATTTT,CASSRRQGAQPQHF
NA,few,TRBJ2-1,TRBV19,TGTGCCAGTAGTCCCCTTCTGACAGGAAAAACTGAGCAGTTCTTC,CASSPLLTGKTEQFF
TRBD2,few,TRBJ2-1,TRBV28,TGTGCCAGCAGTCTCCAGACTAGCGGGAGCCTACCGGGGATCTTC,CASSLQTSGSLPGIF
TRBD1,few,TRBJ1-5,TRBV29-1,TGCAGCGTCGGACAGGGCGACCAGCCCCAGCATTTT,CSVGQGDQPQHF
NA,NA,TRBJ1-1,TRBV10-3,TGTGCCATCAGTCAGGGAGGGAACACTGAAGCTTTCTTT,CAISQGGNTEAFF
TRBD2,NA,TRBJ2-3,TRBV13,TGTGCCAGCAGCCCTGGACTAGTACCAGATACGCAGTATTTT,CASSPGLVPDTQYF
NA,few,TRBJ2-2,TRBV7-2,TGTGCCAGCAGCTCAACCTTCGGGGCCGGGGAGCTGTTTTTT,CASSSTFGAGELFF
NA,few,TRBJ2-5,TRBV9,TGTGCCAGCAGCGTAGCTACGGGAGAGACCCAGTACTTC,CASSVATGETQYF
NA,once,TRBJ1-5,TRBV2,TGTGCCAGCAGTGAAGAGCCTGTGACGGAAGGAGAGAATCAGCCCCAGCATTTT,CASSEEPVTEGENQPQHF
TRBD2,NA,TRBJ2-3,TRBV11-2,TGTGCCAGCAGCATACTAGCGGGAGGGCCTTATGTCACAGATACGCAGTATTTT,CASSILAGGPYVTDTQYF
TRBD1,few,TRBJ2-5,TRBV6-5,TGTGCCAGCAGGGGACAGGCACAAGAGACCCAGTACTTC,CASRGQAQETQYF
TRBD1,NA,TRBJ2-7,TRBV28,TGTGCCAGCAGGACAGGGGCGGGCTACGAGCAGTACTTC,CASRTGAGYEQYF
NA,NA,TRBJ1-5,TRBV7-2,TGTGCCAGCAGCTTAGGATCAGGGCCCCAGCATTTT,CASSLGSGPQHF
NA,few,TRBJ2-5,TRBV6-6,TGTGCTTCATCGCGGCAAGAGACCCAGTACTTC,CASSRQETQYF
TRBD1,NA,TRBJ2-7,TRBV5-4,TGTGCCAGCAGCTTACCGGGACAGGGCATCAACGAGCAGTACTTC,CASSLPGQGINEQYF
NA,NA,TRBJ2-3,TRBV9,TGTGCCAGCAGCGTAGGTCAGCGAACGATCACAGATACGCAGTATTTT,CASSVGQRTITDTQYF
NA,few,TRBJ1-2,TRBV19,TGTGCCAGTAATTACCGGGACACCCGTTATGGCTACACCTTC,CASNYRDTRYGYTF
TRBD1,few,TRBJ1-2,TRBV13,TGTGCCAGCAGCCCAGAGACAGGGGGACTTTATGGCTACACCTTC,CASSPETGGLYGYTF
TRBD2,NA,TRBJ2-1,TRBV5-4,TGTGCCAGCAGCTTGGTTGGCGGGAGCTCCTACAATGAGCAGTTCTTC,CASSLVGGSSYNEQFF
TRBD2,NA,TRBJ2-1,TRBV5-6,TGTGCCAGCAGCCCCGGGGAGCGGGAGAGGAATGAGCAGTTCTTC,CASSPGERERNEQFF
NA,few,TRBJ1-1,TRBV18,TGTGCCAGCTCACCAATGGGGGGGGAGAGCACTGAAGCTTTCTTT,CASSPMGGESTEAFF
NA,NA,TRBJ2-7,TRBV30,TGTGCCTGGGCAGACTGGTACTCCTACGAGCAGTACTTC,CAWADWYSYEQYF
NA,few,TRBJ2-1,TRBV19,TGTGCCAGTAGCCGCAACCTAGGCGTGAATGAGCAGTTCTTC,CASSRNLGVNEQFF
TRBD2,NA,TRBJ2-1,TRBV29-1,TGCAGCGCCGTAGTAGGACTAGCGGGCGGGGGGGAGCAGTTCTTC,CSAVVGLAGGGEQFF
NA,few,TRBJ2-1,TRBV21-1,TGTGCCAGCAGCAAAGGCCGGGACAGGGGTTACAATGAGCAGTTCTTC,CASSKGRDRGYNEQFF
TRBD1,NA,TRBJ1-3,TRBV11-3,TGTGCCAGCAGCTTAGGCCTGGACAGGGGAATTTCTGGAAACACCATATATTTT,CASSLGLDRGISGNTIYF
NA,few,TRBJ2-1,TRBV6-1,TGTGCCAGCAGTGGTGGGGCAGCGTACGCTGAGCAGTTCTTC,CASSGGAAYAEQFF
TRBD2,NA,TRBJ2-1,TRBV18,TGTGCCAGCTCAGCTCTAGCGGGGGGAGGCAATGAGCAGTTCTTC,CASSALAGGGNEQFF
NA,NA,TRBJ1-2,TRBV7-2,TGTGCCAGCAGCCCACTTCAGGGGCAACCAGGCTACACCTTC,CASSPLQGQPGYTF